Listed below are T cell receptor beta chains from one sample, sequenced in a study of CD8+CD57+ T cells in acquired aplastic anemia. TCRdb processed the reads anew with MiXCR; each CDR3 protein has one entry. Among 98,000 or so distinct CDR3 sequences listed, roughly 50% were seen once. Sample: sorted CD4+, CD8+, or CD8+CD57+ T cells (not recorded which) from PBMCs. These receptors were collected from a human donor in good health, serving as a control. Both conserved end residues are part of each CDR3. D genes are given only for firm matches. The listing skips clone size in some rows; elsewhere it reads once, few, many or a size class.

V	D	J	size	DNA	CDR3
TRBV7-9	NA	TRBJ2-5	many	TGTGCCAGCAGCGTTACCGGGACGAATCAAGAGACCCAGTACTTC	CASSVTGTNQETQYF
TRBV4-3	NA	TRBJ2-1	NA	TGCGCCAGTAGCCAAGATAGGGGGGGCTACAATGAGCAGTTCTTC	CASSQDRGGYNEQFF
TRBV2	NA	TRBJ2-1	NA	TGTGCCAGCTCTCGACTATTTGTCGACAATGAGCAGTTCTTC	CASSRLFVDNEQFF
TRBV29-1	NA	TRBJ1-1	few	TGCAGCGTCCCGATAGGGGGAGCGATAATGAACACTGAAGCTTTCTTT	CSVPIGGAIMNTEAFF
TRBV10-3	TRBD2	TRBJ2-7	few	TGTGCCATCAGTGAGACCGGGACTATGAGCTACGAGCAGTACTTC	CAISETGTMSYEQYF
TRBV5-1	NA	TRBJ2-1	many	TGCGCCAGCAGCCCGGGATCTGATGAGCAGTTCTTC	CASSPGSDEQFF
TRBV15	NA	TRBJ1-3	once	TGTGCCACCAGCCGTCAAACAATCTCTGGAAACACCATATATTTT	CATSRQTISGNTIYF
TRBV9	NA	TRBJ2-3	NA	TGTGCCAGCAGCGTAGACGGGGAGAGCGAGCAGTATTTT	CASSVDGESEQYF
TRBV24-1	NA	TRBJ1-5	few	TGTGCCACCGGCACAGATAGCAATCAGCCCCAGCATTTT	CATGTDSNQPQHF
TRBV4-3	NA	TRBJ1-1	few	TGCGCCAGCAGCGCACAGGGACCACCTGAAGCTTTCTTT	CASSAQGPPEAFF
TRBV2	NA	TRBJ2-1	NA	TGTGCCAGCAGTGAAGCTTCGGGGGACAATGAGCAGTTCTTC	CASSEASGDNEQFF
TRBV29-1	NA	TRBJ2-7	few	TGCAGCGTTGTGAGGGACTACGAGCAGTACTTC	CSVVRDYEQYF
TRBV25-1	NA	TRBJ1-1	NA	TGTGCCAGCAGCACGCGGGGGTTTACTGAAGCTTTCTTT	CASSTRGFTEAFF
TRBV10-3	TRBD1	TRBJ1-5	NA	TGTGCCATCAGTGAGGCCGGGACAGGGGATAATCAGCCCCAGCATTTT	CAISEAGTGDNQPQHF
TRBV19	NA	TRBJ1-2	NA	TGTGCCAGTAGGGCCATACAGGCTGGATATGGCTACACCTTC	CASRAIQAGYGYTF
TRBV15	TRBD1	TRBJ2-1	NA	TGTGCCAGCAGCACCGGGGGACAGGCCTGGGACAATGAGCAGTTCTTC	CASSTGGQAWDNEQFF
TRBV29-1	TRBD1	TRBJ1-2	NA	TGCAGCATTCAGGGGGCTGGTGGCTACACCTTC	CSIQGAGGYTF
TRBV4-3	NA	TRBJ1-1	many	TGCGCCAGCAGCCAAGGGCGCAGGAACACTGAAGCTTTCTTT	CASSQGRRNTEAFF
TRBV7-2	NA	TRBJ2-7	NA	TGTGCCAGCAGCTTAGCGTGGAGGGGCGAGCAGTACTTC	CASSLAWRGEQYF
TRBV5-4	TRBD2	TRBJ2-1	NA	TGTGCCAGCAGCTGGGGACTAGCGGAGTCCTACAATGAGCAGTTCTTC	CASSWGLAESYNEQFF
TRBV15	NA	TRBJ2-3	NA	TGTGCCACCAGCGCCCGAGCAGGACCCGCCACAGATACGCAGTATTTT	CATSARAGPATDTQYF
TRBV6-1	NA	TRBJ1-1	NA	TGTGCCAGCATCCAAATCCGGGGGAACACTGTAGCTTTCTTT	CASIQIRGNTVAFF
TRBV11-1	TRBD2	TRBJ2-5	many	TGTGCCAGCAGCCGGCGGGGGCAAGAGACCCAGTACTTC	CASSRRGQETQYF
TRBV11-3	TRBD1	TRBJ2-7	NA	TGTGCCAGCAGCTTAAGGGGGCTCCAAGACGAGCAGTACTTC	CASSLRGLQDEQYF
TRBV7-9	NA	TRBJ1-1	NA	TGTGCCAGCAACTTAGCCGGGGGAGGGGCTTTCTTT	CASNLAGGGAFF
TRBV5-6	NA	TRBJ1-5	many	TGTGCCAGCAGCTTGCCAGGAATCAATCAGCCCCAGCATTTT	CASSLPGINQPQHF
TRBV7-2	TRBD1	TRBJ2-7	NA	TGTGCCAGCAGCTTAGCTCCCGGGACAGAGGCCTACGAGCAGTACTTC	CASSLAPGTEAYEQYF
TRBV4-3	NA	TRBJ2-1	many	TGCGCCAGCAGCCAAGACAGGGGAAAAAACAATGAGCAGTTCTTC	CASSQDRGKNNEQFF
TRBV15	TRBD1	TRBJ1-6	NA	TGTGCCACCAGCAGAGGGGGACAGGGAACACCCCTCCACTTT	CATSRGGQGTPLHF
TRBV19	TRBD2	TRBJ2-1	NA	TGTGCCAGTAAGGGGACTAGCGGGGGGAATGAGCAGTTCTTC	CASKGTSGGNEQFF
TRBV5-1	TRBD1	TRBJ2-3	many	TGCGCCAGCAGCTTGGCGGGACAGGGTTATTCAGATACGCAGTATTTT	CASSLAGQGYSDTQYF
TRBV20-1	NA	TRBJ1-2	NA	TGCAGTGCTAGCACGGGAGATACCCCCTATGGCTACACCTTC	CSASTGDTPYGYTF
TRBV24-1	NA	TRBJ1-5	NA	TGTGCCACCAGTGCAGGCCAGTGGGATCAGCCCCAGCATTTT	CATSAGQWDQPQHF
TRBV29-1	TRBD1	TRBJ2-1	NA	TGCAGCGGTACCGGGACAGGGACGCATGAGCAGTTCTTC	CSGTGTGTHEQFF
TRBV5-4	TRBD2	TRBJ2-3	many	TGTGCCAGCAGCTTACTAGCGGGGGGCCGAGATACGCAGTATTTT	CASSLLAGGRDTQYF
TRBV9	NA	TRBJ2-7	many	TGTGCCAGCAGCCATATTTACCTACAGGGTCAGCACGAGCAGTACTTC	CASSHIYLQGQHEQYF
TRBV12-3/TRBV12-4	TRBD1	TRBJ1-1	NA	TGTGCCAGCAGTATGGGACAGATGAACACTGAAGCTTTCTTT	CASSMGQMNTEAFF
TRBV5-1	NA	TRBJ2-3	once	TGCGCCAGCAGCGGGCGGACCCTACCCACAGATACGCAGTATTTT	CASSGRTLPTDTQYF
TRBV6-5	NA	TRBJ1-1	NA	TGTGCCAGCGGTTACTCGATAGGAGGCACTGAAGCTTTCTTT	CASGYSIGGTEAFF
TRBV29-1	TRBD1	TRBJ1-1	NA	TGCAGCGGTACCGGGACAGGGGAATACACTGAAGCTTTCTTT	CSGTGTGEYTEAFF
TRBV6-2/TRBV6-3	NA	TRBJ2-5	many	TGTGCCAGCGGGGGGGACAACCAAGAGACCCAGTACTTC	CASGGDNQETQYF
TRBV5-5	NA	TRBJ1-1	many	TGTGCCAGCAGCCAGGCGATGCACACTGAAGCTTTCTTT	CASSQAMHTEAFF
TRBV11-1	TRBD2	TRBJ2-3	NA	TGTGCCAGCAGCATAAGCGGGGCTTACACAGATACGCAGTATTTT	CASSISGAYTDTQYF